Presented here are 9 T cell receptor beta chains from one specimen sequenced in a study of blood T cell repertoires in COVID-19. Sequencing used immunoSEQ multiplex PCR; TCRdb keeps in-frame clones, though not all of them. The top ten clones hold 7% to 9% of a sample with about 83,000 clones, more than 75% of them seen once. Material: peripheral blood. These receptors all come from a man between 50 and 59 years old with active COVID-19.

In this sample, this clone turned up a few times. The DNA of the CDR3 is TGCGCCAGCAGCCAAGATAGTCCGGGGGGGGGCACTGAAGCTTTCTTT. This translates into CASSQDSPGGGTEAFF. The chain has TRBV4-3 and TRBJ1-1, with D possibly TRBD1 on 5 matching bases. CDR1 is LGHNA and CDR2 is YSLEER in the germline V gene. Trimming removed 0 bases from V and 4 bases from J, with 15 bases in between. The CDR3 is made up of 16 amino acids.

The chain couples TRBV27 to TRBJ2-7, with 9 bases fitting TRBD2. This CDR3 has 16 amino acids. V lost 2 bases, J lost 0 bases, and 5 bases stayed unmatched. From germline, CDR1 is MNHEY and CDR2 SMNVEV (reference sequence). The CDR3 coding sequence is TGTGCCAGCAGTTTAATTGGGACTAGCAGCTCCTACGAGCAGTACTTC. It yields the protein CASSLIGTSSSYEQYF.

The rearrangement uses TRBV5-5 and TRBJ2-7, with 8 nucleotides matching TRBD1. V was pared by 4 bases and J by 6 bases, with 9 bases of the junction left unmatched. This CDR3 is built from 14 residues. Per germline, CDR1 SGHKS and CDR2 YYEKEE (reference sequence). CDR3 bases: TGTGCCAGCAGCCTAGCCTGGACAGGGAGCGAGCAGTACTTC. Protein sequence: CASSLAWTGSEQYF.

The chain employs TRBV5-1 and TRBJ1-2, with 9 bases that match TRBD1. V trimming: 3 bases; J trimming: 2 bases; junction bases outside the gene matches: 11. Per germline, CDR1 SGHRS and CDR2 YFSETQ. The CDR3 is made up of 17 amino acids. The CDR3 is CASSSPKGTGMNYGYTF. In DNA form, the CDR3 reads TGCGCCAGCAGCTCACCGAAAGGGACAGGGATGAACTATGGCTACACCTTC. The entire variable domain, with the rest obtained from reference TRBV5-1 and TRBJ1-2, is as follows: KAGVTQTPRYLIKTRGQQVTLSCSPISGHRSVSWYQQTPGQGLQFLFEYFSETQRNKGNFPGRFSGRQFSNSRSEMNVSTLELGDSALYLCASSSPKGTGMNYGYTFGSGTRLTVV.

The J gene is TRBJ2-4, the V gene TRBV5-1; D is perhaps TRBD2 (5 bases). Germline values: CDR1 SGHRS, CDR2 YFSETQ. Trimming stripped 3 bases from V and 10 bases from J, with 8 bases between. The CDR3 contains 11 residues. CDR3 sequence reads: CASSSGRIQYF. The CDR3 bases are TGCGCCAGCAGCTCGGGAAGGATTCAGTACTTC.

The genes are TRBV6-1 and TRBJ1-2; a possible D gene is TRBD1 (5 bases). Trimming pared 3 bases from V and 2 bases from J, leaving 7 bases between. CDR3 length: 13 residues. Germline CDR1 reads MNHNS; CDR2 reads SASEGT. The CDR3 bases are TGTGCCAGCAGTGAGGGGCCAAACTATGGCTACACCTTC. Residues: CASSEGPNYGYTF.

Comments on this clone: At one boundary the junction diverges from the germline segment, which might be a read error. The chain links TRBV2 to TRBJ2-2; 9 bases are a match to TRBD1. Looked up from germline, CDR1 is SNHLY and CDR2 is FYNNEI. CDR3 size: 16 residues. The CDR3 loop is CAGSPQGQGSPGELFF. The CDR3 DNA is TGTGCCGGCAGCCCGCAGGGACAGGGTTCCCCCGGGGAGCTGTTTTTT.

The V call is TRBV4-3, the J call TRBJ2-7; 8 bases are a match to TRBD1. The CDR3 sequence is 14 residues long. Trimming removed 3 bases from V and 6 bases from J; junction bases left unmatched: 7. CDR1 and CDR2 (germline): LGHNA, YSLEER. The CDR3 region is CASSHNGQGSEQYF. DNA for the CDR3: TGCGCCAGCAGCCATAATGGACAGGGCAGCGAGCAGTACTTC.

The chain couples TRBV9 to TRBJ1-5; D not resolved. V shed 0 bases and J shed 4 bases, with 11 bases lying between them. Germline-derived CDR1 and CDR2 are SGDLS and YYNGEE. The CDR3 is 15 amino acids. CDR3 DNA sequence: TGTGCCAGCAGCGTAGGTGGAGCATTGAATCAGCCCCAGCATTTT. The encoded protein is CASSVGGALNQPQHF.